This T cell receptor beta chain was retrieved from a study of cytomegalovirus exposure and HLA in healthy donors. This clone was counted at least ten times. Its antigen is not known. Primers included in the PCR were 60 Vbeta and 13 Jbeta primers. Repertoires were generated with immunoSEQ multiplex PCR, while TCRdb's copy carries only in-frame clones and drops some. The sample lists 200,000 to 250,000 clones; almost 85% were seen once. Study-wide results and limits: Donors belonging to an Asian-associated ancestry cluster reportedly showed fewer N-insertions in productive TCRs than the 666-donor mean, according to what a later analysis found. V- and J-gene trimming in TCR beta was tied to a missense DCLRE1C variant by an analysis performed later.

The sequence came from a middle-aged woman in good health and CMV-seronegative. Sample: PBMCs.

The DNA of the CDR3 is TGTGCCAGCAGGGCCTTCGGGGGGGCCAGGGGGGACACTGAAGCTTTCTTT. Translated: CASRAFGGARGDTEAFF. The chain carries TRBV9 and TRBJ1-1; 7 nucleotides agree with TRBD1. With V trimmed by 5 bases and J by 3 bases, 16 bases remained unmatched. This CDR3 region has 17 residues. Germline values: CDR1 SGDLS, CDR2 YYNGEE.